This T cell receptor (beta chain) was obtained from a study of CXCR3-negative and CXCR3-positive naive CD8 T cells. Study-wide background: The libraries together contributed 120 million to 150 million TRB reads, each supplying about 1.5 +/- 0.3 million.

UMI-labeled TRB cDNA libraries were prepared by 5' RACE. Following a re-call of the 5' RACE reads, TCRdb has one entry per CDR3 protein and lacks DNA. The sample table sets out roughly 130,000 distinct CDR3 sequences. Regarding this clonotype: The antigen remains unidentified.

Points from the study as a whole: In both naive subsets diversity was comparably high, whereas memory CD8+ cells showed much lower diversity. Naive cells positive for CXCR3 carried more hydrophobic TRB CDR3s than CXCR3-negative ones.

This CDR3 region has 12 residues. Looked up from germline, CDR1 is SQVTM and CDR2 is ANQGSEA. Every individual CD8+ T cell subset underwent sorting in triplicate at approximately 280,000 cells apiece. The rearrangement uses TRBV29-1 and TRBJ2-3; the D call from TCRdb, TRBD1, cannot be confirmed without DNA. This TCR derives from a human donor in good health. Some clones in this sample may be carry-over from other donors' samples. Sequencing input: naive CXCR3+ CD8+ T cells from blood. Subset reported: CD45RO-CCR7+CD27+CD95- naive CD8+ T cells expressing CXCR3 (TNR3+). CDR3 region: CSAGTRTDTQYF.